These T cell receptor beta chains were read from a single sample in a study of Ad26.COV2.S vaccination and SARS-CoV-2 variants. This table comes from immunoSEQ multiplex PCR, and its TCRdb copy is limited to in-frame clones, with some not included. The sample gives around 300,000 clones, 88% of which show up once; 5.5% to 7% is in the top ten. Sequences were derived from peripheral blood, sampled in a trial of Ad26.COV2.S vaccine versus placebo. The source is a person aged 18-65 years who received the Ad26.COV2.S COVID-19 vaccine or a placebo. Each CDR3 is given with its conserved first and last residue. A D gene is named only where the DNA matches it firmly. A clone size is listed for some rows: how often the clone was seen (once, few, many), or a class if it is expanded.

size,D,J,V,DNA,CDR3
NA,NA,TRBJ1-1,TRBV5-6,TGTGCCAGCAGACCGGGACGTCGGAACACTGAAGCTTTCTTT,CASRPGRRNTEAFF
NA,TRBD1,TRBJ1-5,TRBV11-2,TGTGCCAGCAGTCACACACCAGGGGGAGCGAGCAATCAGCCCCAGCATTTT,CASSHTPGGASNQPQHF
NA,NA,TRBJ1-1,TRBV6-6,TGTGCCAGCAGTCCCACCTGGGGGAACACTGAAGCTTTCTTT,CASSPTWGNTEAFF
NA,TRBD1,TRBJ1-5,TRBV5-6,TGTGCCAGCAGCTTGGGGACAGGGAGTAGGCCCCAGCATTTT,CASSLGTGSRPQHF
NA,NA,TRBJ1-1,TRBV4-2,TGTGCCAGCAGCCGACGGGGGAGGGACACTGAAGCTTTCTTT,CASSRRGRDTEAFF
NA,NA,TRBJ2-3,TRBV19,TGTGCCAGTAGTATAACCGGGACGACAGATACGCAGTATTTT,CASSITGTTDTQYF
NA,NA,TRBJ2-6,TRBV7-2,TGTGCCAGCAGCGCTTCTATTGGGGCCAACGTCCTGACTTTC,CASSASIGANVLTF
NA,NA,TRBJ2-7,TRBV5-1,TGCGCCAGCAGCTTACAGGGCTACGAGCAGTACTTC,CASSLQGYEQYF
NA,NA,TRBJ2-1,TRBV9,TGTGCCAGCAGCGCCGAGAGCTCCTACAATGAGCAGTTCTTC,CASSAESSYNEQFF
NA,NA,TRBJ1-4,TRBV6-5,TGTGCCAGCAAGGGTTATCTAGATGAAAAACTGTTTTTT,CASKGYLDEKLFF
NA,NA,TRBJ1-2,TRBV15,TGTGCCACCAGTAGGGATAACTATGGCTACACCTTC,CATSRDNYGYTF
once,TRBD1,TRBJ2-1,TRBV2,TGTGCCAGCAGTATTACAGGGGGCTTCTACAATGAGCAGTTCTTC,CASSITGGFYNEQFF
once,NA,TRBJ2-7,TRBV6-2/TRBV6-3,TGTGCCAGCAGTCCCCGGACTCAGACCTACGAGCAGTACTTC,CASSPRTQTYEQYF
NA,TRBD2,TRBJ2-7,TRBV9,TGTGCCAGCTCCCGGGACACCAAAGCGGGAGGCGAGCAGTACTTC,CASSRDTKAGGEQYF
few,NA,TRBJ1-1,TRBV7-3,TGTGCCAGCAGCTTAACTAGACGGCCGAACACTGAAGCTTTCTTT,CASSLTRRPNTEAFF
NA,NA,TRBJ2-3,TRBV5-6,TGTGCCACCTCCGGGAGCACAGATACGCAGTATTTT,CATSGSTDTQYF
NA,TRBD1,TRBJ1-1,TRBV18,TGTGCCAGCTTGAATAGGACAGGGACGAACACTGAAGCTTTCTTT,CASLNRTGTNTEAFF
many,NA,TRBJ1-6,TRBV3-1/TRBV3-2,TGTGCCAGCAGCCGTACAAATTCACCCCTCCACTTT,CASSRTNSPLHF
few,TRBD2,TRBJ2-5,TRBV11-3,TGTGCCAGCAGCCAAAGAGCGGGAGAAGGGGAGACCCAGTACTTC,CASSQRAGEGETQYF
NA,NA,TRBJ1-2,TRBV28,TGTGCCAGCAGTTCCGGGGCCCGCTATGGCTACACCTTC,CASSSGARYGYTF
NA,NA,TRBJ1-1,TRBV12-3/TRBV12-4,TGTGCCAGCAGTTTGAGGCAGAGTGGGGAAGCTTTCTTT,CASSLRQSGEAFF
NA,NA,TRBJ1-1,TRBV19,TGTGCCAGTAGTACCCTCCCCAGGTTTTTGAACACTGAAGCTTTCTTT,CASSTLPRFLNTEAFF
NA,NA,TRBJ1-1,TRBV5-6,TGTGCCAGCAGCTCCTCCTGGGCCGGGATCCGAGCTTTCTTT,CASSSSWAGIRAFF
NA,NA,TRBJ1-2,TRBV7-3,TGTGCCAGCAGCTTAGACAGACTTAACTATGGCTACACCTTC,CASSLDRLNYGYTF
NA,NA,TRBJ2-7,TRBV19,TGTGCCAGTAGTAATGACCGAGACGAGCAGTACTTC,CASSNDRDEQYF
NA,NA,TRBJ2-3,TRBV5-1,TGCGCCAGCAGCCGCATATCTCCCACAGATACGCAGTATTTT,CASSRISPTDTQYF
few,NA,TRBJ1-3,TRBV7-9,TGTGCCAGCAGCTTAGGGGGTAACTCTGGAAACACCATATATTTT,CASSLGGNSGNTIYF
once,NA,TRBJ2-7,TRBV5-4,TGTGCCAGCAGCTCCCCCACTTACGAGCAGTACTTC,CASSSPTYEQYF
NA,NA,TRBJ1-2,TRBV3-1/TRBV3-2,TGTGCCAGCAGCCTGACCCGGGGCCTAAGCGGCTATGGCTACACCTTC,CASSLTRGLSGYGYTF
once,NA,TRBJ2-1,TRBV6-2/TRBV6-3,TGTGCCAGCAGTCCACAGGTCCAAGGGGAGCAGTTCTTC,CASSPQVQGEQFF
NA,TRBD1,TRBJ2-7,TRBV29-1,TGCAGCGTTGGATGGACAGGGGGCTACGAGCAGTACTTC,CSVGWTGGYEQYF
NA,NA,TRBJ2-7,TRBV6-5,TGTGCCAGCAGCCTCACAGTTGTGGACGAGCAGTACTTC,CASSLTVVDEQYF
NA,NA,TRBJ1-2,TRBV11-2,TGTGCCAGCAGCGTCCAGGTCAACTATGGCTACACCTTC,CASSVQVNYGYTF
NA,NA,TRBJ2-2,TRBV19,TGTGCCAGTAGGTTTACGGCGGAAACCGGGGAGCTGTTTTTT,CASRFTAETGELFF
NA,TRBD1,TRBJ2-7,TRBV7-3,TGTGCCAGCAGCCCGCGGACAGGCGATAGCTCCTACGAGCAGTACTTC,CASSPRTGDSSYEQYF
NA,NA,TRBJ1-2,TRBV6-2/TRBV6-3,TGTGCCAGCAGTTTAGAGGCCTATGGCTACACCTTC,CASSLEAYGYTF
NA,NA,TRBJ2-1,TRBV3-1/TRBV3-2,TGTGCCAGCAGCCCCCACCCCGGACAGACAGCCTACAATGAGCAGTTCTTC,CASSPHPGQTAYNEQFF
NA,TRBD2,TRBJ2-1,TRBV7-3,TGTGCCAGCAGCTTAATAGCGGGGGGGCCCAGTGAGCAGTTCTTC,CASSLIAGGPSEQFF
NA,TRBD1,TRBJ2-2,TRBV5-4,TGTGCCAGCAGCTACCCGGGACAGGGGAACACCGGGGAGCTGTTTTTT,CASSYPGQGNTGELFF
NA,NA,TRBJ1-2,TRBV29-1,TGCAGCGTGGACAGTAACTATGGCTACACCTTC,CSVDSNYGYTF
few,NA,TRBJ2-2,TRBV6-5,TGTGCCAGCACCCTGACACGTACTTTCGGGGAGCTGTTTTTT,CASTLTRTFGELFF
NA,NA,TRBJ1-6,TRBV9,TGTGCCAGCAGCGCCATAAATTCACCCCTCCACTTT,CASSAINSPLHF
few,NA,TRBJ1-5,TRBV4-2,TGTGCCAGCAGCCAAGGTCAAACGGGGAATAGCAATCAGCCCCAGCATTTT,CASSQGQTGNSNQPQHF
NA,NA,TRBJ1-1,TRBV12-3/TRBV12-4,TGTGCCAGCAGTCTGGATCGGACTGAAGCTTTCTTT,CASSLDRTEAFF
NA,NA,TRBJ2-2,TRBV4-2,TGTGCCAGCAGCCAAGCAGCGGGGACAAACACCGGGGAGCTGTTTTTT,CASSQAAGTNTGELFF